These T cell receptor beta chains were read from a single sample in a study of CD8+CD57+ T cells in acquired aplastic anemia. TCRdb reanalysed the reads using MiXCR and keeps one entry per CDR3 protein. The table records 200,000 to 300,000 distinct CDR3 sequences, approximately 82% of them present only once. The specimen sequenced was sorted CD4+, CD8+, or CD8+CD57+ T cells (not recorded which) from PBMCs. These receptors all come from a human donor with aplastic anemia. The CDR3 runs from the conserved cysteine through the conserved F or W. A D gene is named only where the DNA matches it firmly. The listing skips clone size in some rows; elsewhere it reads once, few, many or a size class.

clone_size: -; d_call: -; j_call: TRBJ2-7; v_call: TRBV15; cdr3_aa: CATSRGGGQEDQYF; cdr3_nt: TGTGCCACCAGCAGAGGCGGCGGGCAAGAGGACCAGTACTTC
clone_size: -; d_call: -; j_call: TRBJ1-1; v_call: TRBV7-9; cdr3_aa: CASSLVQNRNSEPFF; cdr3_nt: TGTGCCAGCAGCTTAGTGCAGAACAGGAACTCCGAGCCTTTCTTT
clone_size: -; d_call: TRBD2; j_call: TRBJ2-7; v_call: TRBV20-1; cdr3_aa: CSARPLAGGGEQYF; cdr3_nt: TGCAGTGCTAGACCCCTAGCGGGAGGGGGCGAGCAGTACTTC
clone_size: -; d_call: -; j_call: TRBJ2-3; v_call: TRBV7-9; cdr3_aa: CASSLAGTDTTQF; cdr3_nt: TGTGCCAGCAGCTTAGCGGGCACAGATACTACGCAGTTT
clone_size: -; d_call: -; j_call: TRBJ1-2; v_call: TRBV7-3; cdr3_aa: CASSLTGVQGNYGYTF; cdr3_nt: TGTGCCAGCAGCTTAACAGGGGTTCAGGGTAACTATGGCTACACCTTC
clone_size: -; d_call: -; j_call: TRBJ2-6; v_call: TRBV7-9; cdr3_aa: CASRFESGSEEQFLTF; cdr3_nt: TGTGCCAGCAGGTTCGAGAGTGGGAGCGAGGAGCAGTTCCTGACTTTC
clone_size: -; d_call: TRBD1; j_call: TRBJ2-7; v_call: TRBV5-5; cdr3_aa: CASSLDRGFSYEQYF; cdr3_nt: TGTGCCAGCAGCTTGGACAGGGGATTCTCCTACGAGCAGTACTTC
clone_size: -; d_call: -; j_call: TRBJ2-7; v_call: TRBV2; cdr3_aa: CASSQLEGALYEQYF; cdr3_nt: TGTGCCAGCAGTCAGCTAGAAGGGGCACTCTACGAGCAGTACTTC
clone_size: -; d_call: -; j_call: TRBJ2-3; v_call: TRBV7-7; cdr3_aa: CASSLAAEQNKQYF; cdr3_nt: TGTGCCAGCAGCTTAGCGGCAGAACAAAATAAGCAGTATTTT
clone_size: -; d_call: -; j_call: TRBJ2-5; v_call: TRBV7-8; cdr3_aa: CATSIGSDPETQYF; cdr3_nt: TGTGCCACCAGCATAGGCAGCGATCCAGAGACCCAGTACTTC
clone_size: once; d_call: TRBD1; j_call: TRBJ1-2; v_call: TRBV2; cdr3_aa: CASSHTGVGGPHF; cdr3_nt: TGCGCCAGCAGCCATACAGGGGTCGGGGGTCCCCACTTC
clone_size: -; d_call: -; j_call: TRBJ1-6; v_call: TRBV7-9; cdr3_aa: CASSSDRLLSPGHF; cdr3_nt: TGTGCCAGCAGCTCGGACAGATTACTGTCTCCCGGCCACTTT
clone_size: -; d_call: -; j_call: TRBJ2-5; v_call: TRBV7-8; cdr3_aa: CASSLGTDRTALSF; cdr3_nt: TGTGCCAGCAGCTTAGGTACAGACCGGACAGCCCTTTCCTTC
clone_size: -; d_call: -; j_call: TRBJ2-7; v_call: TRBV15; cdr3_aa: CASSCAGKHYAQYF; cdr3_nt: TGTGCCAGCAGCTGCGCGGGGAAACACTACGCGCAGTACTTC
clone_size: -; d_call: -; j_call: TRBJ2-3; v_call: TRBV6-1; cdr3_aa: CASSERGSTDTQYF; cdr3_nt: TGTGCCAGCAGCGAACGGGGCTCCACAGATACGCAGTATTTT
clone_size: -; d_call: -; j_call: TRBJ1-2; v_call: TRBV10-3; cdr3_aa: CAISVSGSNYGYTF; cdr3_nt: TGTGCCATCAGTGTGTCAGGATCTAACTATGGCTACACCTTC
clone_size: -; d_call: -; j_call: TRBJ1-1; v_call: TRBV11-2; cdr3_aa: CASSLLRVSNTEAFF; cdr3_nt: TGTGCCAGCAGCTTACTACGGGTATCGAACACTGAAGCTTTCTTT
clone_size: -; d_call: -; j_call: TRBJ1-4; v_call: TRBV2; cdr3_aa: CASSEAMEVSEKLFF; cdr3_nt: TGTGCCAGCAGTGAAGCGATGGAGGTCAGTGAAAAACTGTTTTTT
clone_size: -; d_call: -; j_call: TRBJ2-1; v_call: TRBV2; cdr3_aa: CASSKGRKQEHQFF; cdr3_nt: TGTGCCAGCAGCAAAGGCAGGAAGCAAGAGCACCAGTTCTTC
clone_size: -; d_call: -; j_call: TRBJ2-5; v_call: TRBV7-3; cdr3_aa: CASSLGRYQPEYF; cdr3_nt: TGTGCCAGCAGCTTGGGCAGGTATCAGCCCGAGTACTTC
clone_size: -; d_call: -; j_call: TRBJ1-2; v_call: TRBV7-8; cdr3_aa: CASSQGLAGGYLF; cdr3_nt: TGCGCCAGCAGCCAAGGCCTTGCAGGTGGCTACCTTTTC
clone_size: -; d_call: TRBD1; j_call: TRBJ2-1; v_call: TRBV11-3; cdr3_aa: CASSDDGTDEQFF; cdr3_nt: TGTGCCAGCAGCGATGATGGGACAGATGAGCAGTTCTTC
clone_size: few; d_call: -; j_call: TRBJ2-7; v_call: TRBV7-2; cdr3_aa: CASSHTGGAYEQYF; cdr3_nt: TGTGCCAGCAGCCATACGGGCGGTGCCTACGAGCAGTACTTC
clone_size: -; d_call: -; j_call: TRBJ2-7; v_call: TRBV7-9; cdr3_aa: CASSLRDNEQFFGYF; cdr3_nt: -
clone_size: -; d_call: -; j_call: TRBJ1-6; v_call: TRBV9; cdr3_aa: CASSVDGGRGSPLHF; cdr3_nt: TGTGCCAGCAGCGTAGATGGGGGACGAGGGTCACCCCTCCACTTT
clone_size: -; d_call: -; j_call: TRBJ1-5; v_call: TRBV4-3; cdr3_aa: CARRQDPGQHQPQHF; cdr3_nt: TGCGCCAGGCGCCAAGATCCGGGGCAACATCAGCCCCAGCATTTT
clone_size: many; d_call: -; j_call: TRBJ2-1; v_call: TRBV20-1; cdr3_aa: CSARERGFAGPYNEQFF; cdr3_nt: TGCAGTGCTAGAGAACGGGGGTTTGCGGGACCCTACAATGAGCAGTTCTTC
clone_size: -; d_call: TRBD1; j_call: TRBJ2-5; v_call: TRBV9; cdr3_aa: CASSGGGESTDTHF; cdr3_nt: TGTGCCAGCAGCGGAGGGGGCGAGAGCACAGATACGCACTTC
clone_size: -; d_call: -; j_call: TRBJ2-1; v_call: TRBV7-9; cdr3_aa: CAGQGARETQYFGQFF; cdr3_nt: -
clone_size: -; d_call: TRBD2; j_call: TRBJ2-6; v_call: TRBV7-9; cdr3_aa: CASSFERSGANDETF; cdr3_nt: TGTGCCAGCAGCTTTGAAAGAAGCGGGGCGAACGATGAGACTTTC
clone_size: -; d_call: TRBD1; j_call: TRBJ2-5; v_call: TRBV6-5; cdr3_aa: CASRSPGQGDQETQYF; cdr3_nt: TGTGCCAGCAGGTCACCGGGACAGGGGGATCAAGAGACCCAGTACTTC
clone_size: -; d_call: -; j_call: TRBJ2-3; v_call: TRBV19; cdr3_aa: CASSIATGANNKQFF; cdr3_nt: TGTGCCAGTAGTATAGCTACCGGAGCCAACAATAAGCAGTTTTTC
clone_size: few; d_call: -; j_call: TRBJ2-3; v_call: TRBV5-4; cdr3_aa: CASSLTKGPDTQYF; cdr3_nt: TGTGCCAGCAGCTTAACGAAGGGTCCCGATACGCAGTATTTT
clone_size: -; d_call: -; j_call: TRBJ1-1; v_call: TRBV7-9; cdr3_aa: CASSGVAAGNTKAFF; cdr3_nt: TGTGCCAGCAGCGGAGTAGCGGCGGGCAACACTAAAGCTTTCTTT
clone_size: -; d_call: -; j_call: TRBJ2-5; v_call: TRBV7-3; cdr3_aa: CASSRAGKRETYEF; cdr3_nt: TGTGCCAGCAGCAGAGCCGGTAAACGAGAAACCTACGAGTTC
clone_size: -; d_call: TRBD1; j_call: TRBJ1-5; v_call: TRBV5-6; cdr3_aa: CASSLRDKGARQPQHF; cdr3_nt: TGTGCCAGCAGCCTCCGGGACAAGGGGGCGCGTCAGCCCCAGCATTTT
clone_size: -; d_call: TRBD2; j_call: TRBJ2-5; v_call: TRBV7-9; cdr3_aa: CASSPQGSGGEAQYF; cdr3_nt: TGTGCCAGCAGCCCACAGGGAAGCGGGGGAGAGGCCCAGTACTTC
clone_size: -; d_call: TRBD1; j_call: TRBJ1-2; v_call: TRBV5-1; cdr3_aa: CASSRFQDRGLDYGYTF; cdr3_nt: TGCGCCAGCAGCCGATTTCAGGACAGGGGCTTGGACTATGGCTACACCTTC
clone_size: -; d_call: TRBD2; j_call: TRBJ2-6; v_call: TRBV7-9; cdr3_aa: CASSCQRSGGSDETF; cdr3_nt: TGTGCCAGCAGCTGTCAAAGAAGCGGGGGGAGCGACGAGACTTTC
clone_size: -; d_call: -; j_call: TRBJ2-7; v_call: TRBV7-8; cdr3_aa: CARGLRYEQYF; cdr3_nt: TGTGCCCGTGGGTTAAGGTACGAGCAGTACTTC